The T cell receptor beta chain under discussion was sequenced for a study of blood T cells in healthy people across ages. A single count supports this clonotype. Its matching antigen is unknown. This CDR3 is built from 12 residues. The germline V gene encodes CDR1 MDHEN and CDR2 SYDVKM. Trimming cost V 5 bases and J 4 bases, with 8 bases left between them. PCR was performed a second time for about 7 to 12 cycles using a sample-barcoded 5' primer and a J-beta primer mix. Tagging of each cDNA molecule was performed by a template-switch adaptor with 12 random nucleotides. A single record per CDR3 protein comes from TCRdb applying MiXCR to the 5' RACE reads. The sample gives just over 800,000 distinct CDR3 sequences, approximately 67% of which show up once; about a quarter is in the top ten. Study findings and constraints: Naive CD4+ cell counts and diversity both ran higher in long-lived than in aged donors.

This TCR was recovered from a young man in good health. Sequencing was performed on blood. The rearrangement links TRBV28 to TRBJ1-2; tentative D call: TRBD1 (6 bases). In nucleotides, the CDR3 is TGTGCCAGCAGTAAGACAGGCTATGGCTACACCTTC. Protein: CASSKTGYGYTF.